The 16 T cell receptor beta chains in this list originate from one sample, sequenced in a study of T-cell reconstitution after alpha-beta-depleted transplantation in children. Researchers prepared the TCRbeta library using unique molecular identifiers, the study reports. TCRdb re-called the PCR reads through MiXCR, storing one row per CDR3 protein. The repertoire holds some 640,000 distinct CDR3 sequences, approximately 16% seen once, with approximately 1% in the top ten. The sample was PBMCs from the stem cell graft donor, taken from the stem cell graft. These receptors originate from a human donor who donated a stem cell graft to a child with acute myeloid leukemia.

The table lists this clonotype with many counts. The rearrangement uses TRBV20-1 and TRBJ2-5; D remains ambiguous. The CDR3 has 12 amino acids. Germline assignment: CDR1 DFQATT and CDR2 SNEGSKA (reference sequence). The germline V and J ends were trimmed by 8 bases and 1 base, with 11 bases remaining between them. The CDR3 DNA is TGCAGTATGATTTGGAGCCAAGAGACCCAGTACTTC. This encodes CSMIWSQETQYF.

As concerns this clonotype: Being one base from a much bigger clone, this may be a read error. This sequence joins TRBV5-1 and TRBJ1-5; no reliable D call. Germline CDR1 SGHRS, CDR2 YFSETQ. The germline V and J ends were trimmed by 0 bases and 5 bases, with 6 bases remaining between them. There are 13 residues in the CDR3. The CDR3 region is CASSLDWDQPQHF. The CDR3 coding sequence is TGCGCCAGCAGCTTGGATTGGGATCAGCCCCAGCATTTT.

This clonotype was observed at least ten times. The chain has TRBV27 and TRBJ2-1; 15 nucleotides match TRBD2. The CDR3 is made up of 17 amino acids. CDR1 is MNHEY, CDR2 SMNVEV, per germline (reference sequence). V gave up 3 bases and J gave up 8 bases; unmatched junction bases: 8. The DNA for the CDR3 is TGTGCCAGCAGTTTGGGGACTAGCGGGGGGAACTCCCATGAGCAGTTCTTC. It codes for CASSLGTSGGNSHEQFF.

The CDR3: CASSLPLGSYNEQFF. CDR3 DNA: TGTGCCAGCAGCTTACCCCTAGGCTCCTACAATGAGCAGTTCTTC. The V call is TRBV13, the J call TRBJ2-1; no clear D gene. In germline, CDR1 is PRHDT, CDR2 FYEKMQ (reference sequence). This CDR3 has 15 amino acids. Trimming shortened V by 2 bases and J by 0 bases, and 8 bases separated the two germline ends.

The chain recombines TRBV5-1 with TRBJ1-1; D not certain. V shed 0 bases and J shed 3 bases, with 12 bases lying between them. The CDR3 spans 15 residues. Per the germline V gene, CDR1 is SGHRS and CDR2 is YFSETQ. CDR3 DNA sequence: TGCGCCAGCAGCTTGGCCTCTGGAACCGACACTGAAGCTTTCTTT. It specifies CASSLASGTDTEAFF.

This chain connects TRBV7-2 to TRBJ2-7; D is perhaps TRBD2 (8 bases). Per the germline V gene, CDR1 is SGHTA and CDR2 is FQGNSA. This CDR3 contains 15 residues. V gave up 2 bases and J gave up 4 bases, with 15 bases separating them. CDR3 in DNA: TGTGCCAGCAGCTTACGGGAGGGGGCCCTGTACGAGCAGTACGTC. Its translation: CASSLREGALYEQYV.

This clonotype was counted only a few times. The V and J genes are TRBV10-3 and TRBJ1-6; possible D gene TRBD1, 5 bases. V lost 0 bases to trimming and J lost 10 bases, with 13 bases between them. The CDR3 sequence is 15 residues long. Germline loops: CDR1 ENHRY, CDR2 SYGVKD. Written as DNA, the CDR3 is TGTGCCATCAGTGAGTCTATGGGGGGGGTCTCACCCCTCCACTTT. Translated: CAISESMGGVSPLHF.

This clonotype was observed a handful of times. The genes are TRBV11-3 and TRBJ2-5, with D hard to call. The CDR3 runs 13 residues. The V gene lost 0 bases and the J gene lost 3 bases, with 5 bases spanning the gap. Germline CDR1 reads SGHNT; CDR2 reads YENEEA. Written as DNA, the CDR3 is TGTGCCAGCAGCTTAGAATCAAAAGAGACCCAGTACTTC. It is translated as CASSLESKETQYF.

The table lists this clonotype with many counts. This chain connects TRBV20-1 to TRBJ2-1; perhaps TRBD1 as D (5 bases). Per the germline V gene, CDR1 is DFQATT and CDR2 is SNEGSKA (reference sequence). The CDR3 has 12 residues. The ends were cut back, 6 bases at V and 9 bases at J, with 15 bases in the middle. CDR3 DNA sequence: TGCAGTGCCCAACATCAGGGTGGTGAGCAGTTCTTC. Protein product: CSAQHQGGEQFF.

There are many counts of this clonotype. DNA for the CDR3: TGCAGTGCTAGCGGGGGAGCCTACGAGCAGTACGTC. This sequence encodes CSASGGAYEQYV. The gene calls are TRBV20-1 and TRBJ2-7, with TRBD2 as a possible D gene (6 bases). The germline CDR1 and CDR2 sequences are DFQATT and SNEGSKA (reference sequence). V lost 3 bases and J lost 2, with 8 bases in between. The CDR3 loop spans 12 amino acids.

The chain is built from TRBV6-1 and TRBJ1-1, with 8 bases that match TRBD1. Germline-derived CDR1 and CDR2 are MNHNS and SASEGT. This CDR3 has 14 residues. Trimming removed 6 bases from V and 5 bases from J; junction bases left unmatched: 8. CDR3 loop: CASRDQGARTEAFF. The CDR3 bases are TGTGCCAGCAGAGATCAGGGGGCTCGGACTGAAGCTTTCTTT.

The chain links TRBV7-2 to TRBJ2-2, with TRBD1 matching 12 bases. J was trimmed by 6 bases and V by 6 bases; bases with no gene match: 2. Germline CDR1 reads SGHTA; CDR2 reads FQGNSA. The CDR3 length is 14 residues. The chain's CDR3 is CASRGQGASGELFF. The CDR3 DNA sequence: TGTGCCAGCAGGGGACAGGGGGCGTCCGGGGAGCTGTTTTTT.

This clonotype was observed many times. The rearrangement links TRBV20-1 to TRBJ1-1, with D unclear. This CDR3 has 13 residues. CDR1 is DFQATT, CDR2 SNEGSKA, per germline (reference sequence). V lost 6 bases and J lost 0, with 11 bases in between. The CDR3 region has the DNA TGCAGTGCCAAAGGCCAAATGAACACTGAAGCTTTCTTT. Amino acid sequence: CSAKGQMNTEAFF.

This clonotype has ten or more counts. This chain uses TRBV12-3 or TRBV12-4 with TRBJ1-6; no clear D. Trimming removed 5 bases at V and 0 bases at J, with 11 bases between. The CDR3 is 16 amino acids. In DNA, the CDR3 is TGTGCCAGCAGTGCACCTTTGAGCTCCTATAATTCACCCCTCCACTTT. It yields the protein CASSAPLSSYNSPLHF.

This sequence joins TRBV7-9 and TRBJ2-1, with D perhaps assigned TRBD1 or TRBD2 (5 bases each). CDR1 is SEHNR and CDR2 is FQNEAQ in the germline V gene (reference sequence). This CDR3 is built from 15 residues. Trimming removed 4 bases from V and 7 bases from J, with 17 bases in between. The CDR3 reads CASSYSGTGSNEQFF. The DNA of the CDR3 is TGTGCCAGCAGCTATTCCGGGACCGGGTCGAATGAGCAGTTCTTC.

This chain uses TRBV29-1 with TRBJ2-3; D is ambiguous. Trimming took 4 bases from V and 4 from J, leaving 12 bases between them. Looked up from germline, CDR1 is SQVTM and CDR2 is ANQGSEA. This CDR3 contains 13 residues. The CDR3 protein is CSVGSRFADTQYF. The CDR3 nucleotides are TGCAGCGTTGGGTCGCGTTTTGCAGATACGCAGTATTTT.